Described below is a single TCR beta chain sequence and its context. The clone's antigen remains unknown. The record has no base qualities; no much larger clone is one base away. Libraries came from 5' RACE. Reads for this sample came from a NextSeq 500. In the TCR library protocol, unique molecular identifiers were attached to individual cDNA molecules to correct for PCR bias and sequencing error. Both TCR alpha and beta chains were sequenced, and tight co-correlation was observed between alpha and beta sequence abundances in each sample. The authors processed their data as follows. V gene, J gene and CDR3 annotation of TCR sequences was performed with Decombinator V4. Expanded TCRs were defined as changing significantly between any two time points under a Poisson model with p below 0.0001. TCR abundances were normalised to the total number of TCRs sequenced per sample and expressed as counts per million. MAIT TCRs were defined by TRAV1-2 paired with TRAJ12, TRAJ20 or TRAJ33, and iNKT TCRs by TRAV10 paired with TRAJ18. VDJdb, accessed 1 November 2021, was searched for CMV, EBV and SARS-CoV-2 annotated TCRs, excluding TCRs annotated for multiple antigens. TCRdb cleaned the public reads at Q25 with fastp, built clones with MiXCR and kept in-frame beta chains. Records with the same CDR3 protein are collapsed into one entry carrying the most frequent genes and DNA. The V and J calls and clone size are TCRdb's, not the authors'. For this sample there are 75,000 to 80,000 distinct CDR3 sequences; roughly 10% appear just once. The ten largest clones take up approximately 12% of the sample.

The V and J ends are trimmed by 5 bases and 5 bases, leaving 9 bases between them. CDR3 length: 13 amino acids, cysteine to phenylalanine. The retained sequence is limited to the CDR3, 39 bases, with the frame set at the first base. CDR1 SGHTA and CDR2 FQGNSA are derived from the germline V gene. The entry originates in a study of early T cells in non-severe SARS-CoV-2 infection (dated by TCRdb to the early 2020s). Broadly, across the study: Bulk RNA from unsorted whole blood was used for TCR sequencing, so alpha and beta chains could not be paired.

Set within a cohort of healthcare workers in London, UK, this nested case-control study involved weekly PCR testing of nasopharyngeal swabs along with blood sampling. Healthcare workers were enrolled in the week of the UK lockdown, from 23 to 31 March 2020, and were followed every week for up to roughly 15 weeks. What the study reported, not specific to this receptor: Matching against VDJdb was skewed toward anti-spike CD8 responses, likely underestimated virus-specific expansions, and missed private and CD4 specificities.

This receptor chain uses TRBV7-2 and TRBJ1-4; no D segment can be confidently identified. This material consisted of whole blood, taken at baseline. This clonotype originated in an adult who was a healthcare worker with PCR-confirmed SARS-CoV-2 infection or an uninfected control (not recorded which). The CDR3 protein: CASSPEPNEKLFF. In nucleotide form, the sequence is TGTGCCAGCAGCCCCGAGCCCAATGAAAAACTGTTTTTT.